The T cell receptor beta chain under discussion was sequenced for a study of PD-1 blockade in mismatch repair-deficient tumors. The V gene's germline CDR1 is GTSNPN and CDR2 SVGIG (reference sequence). The ends were cut back, 0 bases at V and 4 bases at J, with 5 bases in the middle. The CDR3 totals 12 residues. Regarding the study as a whole: After pembrolizumab, tumor-resident clones rose rapidly, then generally contracted before radiologic responses.

PCR or immunohistochemistry showed mismatch repair deficiency in every enrolled patient. TCRs were sequenced from a few patients responding to pembrolizumab. As regards this clone: The antigen is unknown.

The assay was immunoSEQ multiplex PCR, and TCRdb's table has in-frame clones only and misses some. The data contain under 150,000 clones, roughly 86% of them singletons. Sequencing was performed on peripheral blood, taken 70 to 73 weeks after starting pembrolizumab. This chain connects TRBV30 to TRBJ2-3; D is uncertain. This TCR was recovered from an adult with mismatch repair-deficient cancer. The chain's CDR3 is CAWSVLADTQYF. DNA of the CDR3: TGTGCCTGGAGTGTACTTGCAGATACGCAGTATTTT.